The present entry profiles one TCR beta chain with its context. Its antigen is unidentified. The data originate from a study of blood T cells in healthy people across ages. Study conclusions and caveats: Among long-lived donors, naive CD4+ cells were more numerous and diversity higher than in aged donors.

It was with a sample-barcoded 5' primer and a J-beta primer mix that a second PCR of about 6 to 12 cycles was run. TCRdb ran MiXCR on the 5' RACE reads and lists one entry per CDR3 protein. The profile covers fewer than 600,000 distinct CDR3 sequences, with 25% to 35% appearing a single time and over 3.5% taken by the ten largest. Germline CDR1 KGHSH, CDR2 LQKENI. This CDR3 has 15 residues. Trimming took 3 bases from V and 9 from J, leaving 15 bases between them. Another study also made use of these data, one on T cells of mothers and their children. That work contributes: Related mother-child pairs showed slightly, non-significantly higher overlap than unrelated pairs.

Material for sequencing was blood. The chain recombines TRBV18 with TRBJ1-6; no firm D call. The receptor was derived from a boy aged 2 to 10 in good health. This CDR3 reads CASSPKAGVGSPLHF. CDR3 coding DNA: TGTGCCAGCTCACCCAAGGCGGGAGTCGGTTCACCCCTCCACTTT.